Included here is one TCR beta chain sequence, with context. The antigen remains unidentified. Each CDR3 protein gets one entry after TCRdb re-called the RT-PCR reads with MiXCR. This table has around 480,000 distinct CDR3 sequences, about 15% appearing once. This entry belongs to a study of response to subunit inactivated influenza vaccine. Regarding the study as a whole: Authors suggested that a seasonal influenza vaccination recruits few new T cells each time.

The CDR3 is made up of 16 amino acids. After removal of 6 bases from V and 1 base from J, the junction contained 7 bases not matched to a gene. CDR1 is MNHEY and CDR2 is SVGEGT in the germline V gene. The specimen was CD4+ T cells sorted from PBMCs, collected less than 25 months after vaccination. The clonotype originates from a man between 50 and 69 years old who received an inactivated influenza vaccine. The chain joins TRBV6-2 or TRBV6-3 to TRBJ2-2; TRBD2 agrees at 8 bases. CDR3: CASSISSGQNTGELFF. The CDR3 DNA reads TGTGCCAGCAGCATTTCTAGCGGGCAGAACACCGGGGAGCTGTTTTTT.